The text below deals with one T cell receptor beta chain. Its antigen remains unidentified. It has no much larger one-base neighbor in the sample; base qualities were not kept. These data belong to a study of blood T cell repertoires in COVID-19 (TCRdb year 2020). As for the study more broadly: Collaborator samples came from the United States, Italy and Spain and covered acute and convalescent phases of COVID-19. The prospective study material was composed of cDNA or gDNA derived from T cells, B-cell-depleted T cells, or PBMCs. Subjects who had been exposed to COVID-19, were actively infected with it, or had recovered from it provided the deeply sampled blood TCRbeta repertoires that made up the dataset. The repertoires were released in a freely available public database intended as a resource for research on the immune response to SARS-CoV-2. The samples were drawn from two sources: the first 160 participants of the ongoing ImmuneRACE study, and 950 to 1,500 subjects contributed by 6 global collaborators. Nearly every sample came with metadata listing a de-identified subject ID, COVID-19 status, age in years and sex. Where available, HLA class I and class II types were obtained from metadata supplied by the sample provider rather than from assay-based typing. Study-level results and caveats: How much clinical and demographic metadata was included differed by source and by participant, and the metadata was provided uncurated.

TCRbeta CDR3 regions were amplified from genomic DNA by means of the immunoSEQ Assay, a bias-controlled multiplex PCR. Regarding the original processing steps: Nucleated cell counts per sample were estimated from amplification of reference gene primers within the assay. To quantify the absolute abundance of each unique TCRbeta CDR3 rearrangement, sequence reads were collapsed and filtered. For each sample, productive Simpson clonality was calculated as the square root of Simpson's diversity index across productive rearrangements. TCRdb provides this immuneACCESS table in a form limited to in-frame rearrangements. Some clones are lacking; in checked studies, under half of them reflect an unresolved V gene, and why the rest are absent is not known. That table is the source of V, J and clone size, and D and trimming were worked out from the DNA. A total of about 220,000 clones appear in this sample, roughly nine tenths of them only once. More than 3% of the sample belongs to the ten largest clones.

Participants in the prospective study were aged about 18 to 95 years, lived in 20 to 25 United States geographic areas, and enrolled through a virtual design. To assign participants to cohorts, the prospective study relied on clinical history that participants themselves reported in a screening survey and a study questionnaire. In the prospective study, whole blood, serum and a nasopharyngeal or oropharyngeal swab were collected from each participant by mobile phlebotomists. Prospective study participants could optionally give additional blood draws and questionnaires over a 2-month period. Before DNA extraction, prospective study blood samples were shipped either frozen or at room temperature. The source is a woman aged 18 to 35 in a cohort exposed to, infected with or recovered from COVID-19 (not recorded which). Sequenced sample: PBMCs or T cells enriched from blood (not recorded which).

This receptor carries the CDR3 CASSEFGGQGGYGYTF. The base sequence is TGTGCCAGCAGTGAATTCGGGGGACAGGGAGGCTATGGCTACACCTTC. The chain is made from TRBV25-1 and TRBJ1-2; TRBD1 lines up with 9 middle nucleotides. CDR1 and CDR2, per the germline V gene, are MGHDK and SYGVNS. The CDR3 measures 16 amino acids from cysteine to phenylalanine. Of all the DNA, just the CDR3 is kept, 48 bases in frame from base 1. For this chain, trimming is 1 base at the V end and 4 bases at the J end, and the number of junction bases without a gene match is 7.